This passage covers 30 T cell receptor beta chains from one sample sequenced in a study of graft-versus-host responses after intestinal transplantation (dated by TCRdb to the early 2020s). Libraries were prepared through the immunoSEQ multiplex PCR assay. This immuneACCESS table, as held by TCRdb, lists in-frame sequences with V and J called but not all clones. Of the missing ones, under half trace to an unresolved V gene in checked studies; the others have no known cause. The sample table records tens of thousands of clones; approximately 94% of these occur just once. About 0.56% of the sample is held by the ten biggest clonotypes. Sequences were derived from PBMCs, sampled 156 days after intestinal transplant. The source of these receptors is a human patient who received an intestinal transplant, so some T cells may come from the graft donor.

CDR3 coding DNA: TGTGCCAGCAGTGACTATAATTCACCCCTCCACTTT. Its protein is CASSDYNSPLHF. The chain uses TRBV6-1 and TRBJ1-6, with D hard to call. This CDR3 comprises 12 residues. V was shortened by 3 bases and J by 3 bases, with 0 bases between the two germline ends. Germline-derived CDR1 and CDR2 are MNHNS and SASEGT.

The DNA for the CDR3 is TGTGCCAGCAGCACCCCCACCGGGATTTTTAGAAACACCATATATTTT. Translating gives CASSTPTGIFRNTIYF. The chain recombines TRBV6-6 with TRBJ1-3; D gene ambiguous. This CDR3 comprises 16 residues. The germline V gene has CDR1 MNHNY and CDR2 SVGAGI (reference sequence). V lost 6 bases and J lost 5, with 20 bases in between.

V is TRBV28 and J is TRBJ1-5; TRBD1 agrees at 8 bases. Trimming removed 4 bases from V and 8 bases from J; junction bases left unmatched: 13. This CDR3 is built from 16 residues. Germline CDR1 MDHEN, CDR2 SYDVKM. CDR3 in amino acids: CASSSTGQAGLEPQHF. The CDR3 DNA is TGTGCCAGCAGTTCGACGGGACAGGCGGGATTGGAGCCCCAGCATTTT.

The V call is TRBV25-1, the J call TRBJ2-4, with TRBD2 matching 8 bases. The trim removed 4 bases at V and 3 bases at J, leaving 2 bases unmatched. The length of the CDR3 is 14 residues. CDR1 MGHDK and CDR2 SYGVNS come from the germline V gene. CDR3 coding DNA: TGTGCCAGCAGTGGAGCGGGGGACAAAAACATTCAGTACTTC. Translating it yields CASSGAGDKNIQYF.

This rearrangement joins TRBV28 to TRBJ1-2; tentatively, D is TRBD1 (5 bases). This CDR3 has 16 residues. The V end was cut by 6 bases, the J end by 5 bases, with 22 bases between. Germline V gene data show CDR1 as MDHEN and CDR2 as SYDVKM. Written as DNA, the CDR3 is TGTGCCAGCAGCCGCGCCCGACAAGGGACCGATTATGGCTACACCTTC. Protein sequence: CASSRARQGTDYGYTF.

The chain has TRBV6-5 and TRBJ2-7; D uncertain. This CDR3 has 14 amino acids. The ends were cut back, 6 bases at V and 2 bases at J, with 14 bases in the middle. Germline V gene lookup returns CDR1 MNHEY and CDR2 SVGAGI. Written as DNA, the CDR3 is TGTGCCAGCAGCACAGACGTATGGCCCTACGAGCAGTACTTC. It yields the protein CASSTDVWPYEQYF.

CDR3 DNA sequence: TGTGCCAGCAGCTCGCTTGACGGGAAAGAGACCCAGTACTTC. This gives the protein CASSSLDGKETQYF. The chain links TRBV7-2 to TRBJ2-5, with D possibly matching TRBD2 (5 bases). The CDR3 is made up of 14 amino acids. The germline CDR1 and CDR2 sequences are SGHTA and FQGNSA. Trimming shortened V by 4 bases and J by 3 bases, and 12 bases separated the two germline ends.

The chain has TRBV7-9 and TRBJ2-2; perhaps TRBD2 as D (6 bases). With 5 bases removed from V and 0 bases from J, the gap between germline ends came to 16 bases. Per the germline V gene, CDR1 is SEHNR and CDR2 is FQNEAQ (reference sequence). The CDR3 extends over 17 amino acids. The CDR3 loop is CASSPRVAAPNTGELFF. Here the CDR3 DNA reads TGTGCCAGCAGCCCCCGTGTAGCGGCCCCGAACACCGGGGAGCTGTTTTTT. The complete variable domain, with remaining parts taken from reference TRBV7-9 and TRBJ2-2, reads DTGVSQNPRHKITKRGQNVTFRCDPISEHNRLYWYRQTLGQGPEFLTYFQNEAQLEKSRLLSDRFSAERPKGSFSTLEIQRTEQGDSAMYLCASSPRVAAPNTGELFFGEGSRLTVL.

The rearrangement links TRBV11-3 to TRBJ1-1; D unresolved. Trimming took off 5 bases at V and 6 bases at J, with 28 bases between the two ends. The CDR3 has 18 amino acids. Germline-derived CDR1 and CDR2 are SGHNT and YENEEA. The CDR3 sequence is CASSPNRVFPSHMAEAFF. The CDR3 region has the DNA TGTGCCAGCAGCCCCAATAGGGTCTTTCCAAGTCATATGGCTGAAGCTTTCTTT.

The chain carries TRBV6-4 and TRBJ2-7; 11 nucleotides line up with TRBD1. The trim removed 6 bases at V and 4 bases at J, leaving 23 bases unmatched. CDR3 length: 20 residues. Germline V lookup: CDR1 MRHNA, CDR2 SNTAGT. The CDR3 nucleotides are TGTGCCAGCAGAACACCCGGGACAGGGGGGAGACCAAAGCGGACTTACGAGCAGTACTTC. Encoded protein: CASRTPGTGGRPKRTYEQYF.

The chain is built from TRBV23-1 and TRBJ2-3; D is possibly TRBD1 (6 bases). TRBV23-1 is an ORF, with its function uncertain. Trimming removed 6 bases from V and 0 bases from J, with 22 bases in between. The CDR3 loop spans 18 amino acids. CDR3 amino acids: CASSLRPGQSPSTDTQYF. The CDR3 DNA follows: TGCGCCAGCAGCCTTCGACCCGGACAGTCCCCTAGCACAGATACGCAGTATTTT.

This clone has only a few counts. V is TRBV19 and J is TRBJ1-4; D is unresolved. The CDR3 covers 12 residues. The V gene lost 5 bases and the J gene lost 5 bases, with 6 bases spanning the gap. CDR1 LNHDA and CDR2 SQIVND come from the germline V gene (reference sequence). CDR3: CASSPLNEKLFF. CDR3 bases: TGTGCCAGTAGTCCACTGAATGAAAAACTGTTTTTT. Full variable domain (missing parts from reference TRBV19 and TRBJ1-4): DGGITQSPKYLFRKEGQNVTLSCEQNLNHDAMYWYRQDPGQGLRLIYYSQIVNDFQKGDIAEGYSVSREKKESFPLTVTSAQKNPTAFYLCASSPLNEKLFFGSGTQLSVL.

The chain has TRBV11-2 and TRBJ2-1, with TRBD2 matching 11 bases. V was pared by 4 bases and J by 2 bases, with 7 bases of the junction left unmatched. CDR1 SGHAT and CDR2 FQNNGV come from the germline V gene. The CDR3 consists of 17 residues. CDR3 DNA: TGTGCCAGCAGCTCCGGACCGGGACTAGCGGCCTACAATGAGCAGTTCTTC. It specifies CASSSGPGLAAYNEQFF.

The chain links TRBV7-9 to TRBJ1-6; D may be TRBD1 (5 bases). The CDR3 spans 14 residues. V lost 4 bases to trimming and J lost 12 bases, with 16 bases between them. The germline gives CDR1 SEHNR, CDR2 FQNEAQ (reference sequence). DNA of the CDR3: TGTGCCAGCAGCTCCATGGGCAGGGAAGAACCCCTCCACTTT. The encoded protein is CASSSMGREEPLHF.

This chain joins TRBV5-5 and TRBJ1-5; 7 nucleotides line up with TRBD1. The ends lost 4 bases at V and 7 bases at J; junction bases unmatched: 5. CDR3 length equals 13 residues. CDR1 SGHKS and CDR2 YYEKEE come from the germline V gene (reference sequence). CDR3 DNA sequence: TGTGCCAGCAGCCGGGACAGAAGGCAGCCCCAGCATTTT. This encodes CASSRDRRQPQHF. Variable domain in full (rest from reference TRBV5-5 and TRBJ1-5): DAGVTQSPTHLIKTRGQQVTLRCSPISGHKSVSWYQQVLGQGPQFIFQYYEKEERGRGNFPDRFSARQFPNYSSELNVNALLLGDSALYLCASSRDRRQPQHFGDGTRLSIL.

The chain uses TRBV29-1 and TRBJ2-5; 7 bases line up with TRBD1. The J call may not be correct, given that the DNA end is closer to TRBJ2-7. The germline V gene has CDR1 SQVTM and CDR2 ANQGSEA. The CDR3 consists of 14 residues. As DNA, the CDR3 is TGCAGCGTTGAGGTACGGGACAGCCACTACGAGCAGTACTTC. Protein: CSVEVRDSHYEQYF.

The J gene is TRBJ2-7, the V gene TRBV11-2; 7 nucleotides line up with TRBD1. Trimming removed 5 bases from V and 9 bases from J; junction bases left unmatched: 19. The CDR3 extends over 16 amino acids. Germline CDR1 SGHAT, CDR2 FQNNGV. The CDR3 loop reads CASSLTAGTELIGQYF. CDR3 sequence (DNA): TGTGCCAGCAGCCTAACAGCCGGGACAGAGTTGATAGGGCAGTACTTC.

The J gene is TRBJ2-5, the V gene TRBV7-8, with D unclear. Trimming pared 5 bases from V and 5 bases from J, leaving 21 bases between. The CDR3 consists of 16 residues. Germline-derived CDR1 and CDR2 are SGHVS and FQNEAQ. The chain's CDR3 is CASSRRRPLLGETQYF. CDR3 DNA: TGTGCCAGCAGCAGAAGGCGTCCGCTTCTAGGGGAGACCCAGTACTTC.

The chain couples TRBV9 to TRBJ2-1; D gene uncertain. Germline V CDR1 and CDR2: SGDLS, YYNGEE. This CDR3 region has 13 residues. The V gene lost 0 bases and the J gene lost 5 bases, with 6 bases spanning the gap. The CDR3 region is CASSVVTDNEQFF. As DNA, the CDR3 is TGTGCCAGCAGCGTAGTGACGGACAATGAGCAGTTCTTC.

The J gene is TRBJ1-5, the V gene TRBV18; D may be TRBD1 (6 bases). The CDR3 totals 22 residues. CDR1 is KGHSH and CDR2 is LQKENI in the germline V gene. V lost 2 bases, J lost 0 bases, and 29 bases lay in between. The CDR3 sequence is CASSPVPVQGGPSLYSNQPQHF. CDR3 nucleotides: TGTGCCAGCTCACCAGTTCCGGTACAGGGAGGCCCCTCCCTTTATAGCAATCAGCCCCAGCATTTT.

The V gene is TRBV27, the J gene TRBJ1-5; 7 bases map to TRBD1. The CDR3 loop spans 15 amino acids. Germline V lookup: CDR1 MNHEY, CDR2 SMNVEV (reference sequence). Losses at the gene ends were 1 base for V and 6 bases for J; bases not matched to a gene: 6. The CDR3 DNA is TGTGCCAGCAGTTTATGGGCAGGGGGGGGTCAGCCCCAGCATTTT. It specifies CASSLWAGGGQPQHF.

This sequence joins TRBV4-2 and TRBJ2-7; D possibly corresponds to TRBD2 (6 bases). Trimming left V 5 bases short and J 2 bases short, with 13 bases between. The CDR3 consists of 14 residues. The germline V gene has CDR1 LGHNA and CDR2 YNFKEQ. The CDR3 sequence is CASSTPGGTYEQYF. CDR3 DNA: TGTGCCAGCAGCACACCCGGGGGAACCTACGAGCAGTACTTC.

The chain combines TRBV7-6 with TRBJ1-6; 10 nucleotides line up with TRBD1. The CDR3 covers 17 residues. J was trimmed by 10 bases and V by 4 bases; bases with no gene match: 13. From germline, CDR1 is SGHVS and CDR2 FNYEAQ. This CDR3 reads CASSSLGSMGQGSPLHF. The CDR3, as DNA: TGTGCCAGCAGCTCCCTAGGGTCCATGGGACAGGGGTCACCCCTCCACTTT.

This clone was observed a single time. The chain links TRBV19 to TRBJ2-2; D uncertain. From germline, CDR1 is LNHDA and CDR2 SQIVND (reference sequence). Trimming shortened V by 4 bases and J by 5 bases, and 17 bases separated the two germline ends. The CDR3 spans 16 residues. The CDR3 DNA reads as TGTGCCAGTAGTACGCGCCGGCAGCTAAAAACCGGGGAGCTGTTTTTT. Translating it yields CASSTRRQLKTGELFF.

This rearrangement joins TRBV18 to TRBJ2-2, with TRBD2 identical over 11 bases. The junction had 5 bases not matched to a gene; V was cut back by 3 bases and J by 5 bases. CDR1 is KGHSH and CDR2 is LQKENI in the germline V gene. The CDR3 is 16 residues long. In DNA form, the CDR3 reads TGTGCCAGCTCACCTCTAGCGGGGGGTCCAACCGGGGAGCTGTTTTTT. Protein product: CASSPLAGGPTGELFF. The complete variable domain, with remaining parts taken from reference TRBV18 and TRBJ2-2, reads NAGVMQNPRHLVRRRGQEARLRCSPMKGHSHVYWYRQLPEEGLKFMVYLQKENIIDESGMPKERFSAEFPKEGPSILRIQQVVRGDSAAYFCASSPLAGGPTGELFFGEGSRLTVL.

In nucleotides, the CDR3 is TGCAGCGCAAGAGAAACCTACGAGCAGTACTTC. This encodes CSARETYEQYF. The rearrangement uses TRBV29-1 and TRBJ2-7, with no clear D. Trimming pared 7 bases from V and 2 bases from J, leaving 9 bases between. CDR1 SQVTM and CDR2 ANQGSEA come from the germline V gene. This CDR3 spans 11 amino acids.

The chain employs TRBV15 and TRBJ2-7; 9 bases agree with TRBD1. Germline CDR1 is LNHNV and CDR2 is YYDKDF (reference sequence). The CDR3 totals 14 residues. The V gene end was trimmed by 3 bases and the J gene end by 6 bases; junction bases not matched to a gene: 6. This CDR3 is CATSRDRGVLEQYF. Here the CDR3 DNA reads TGTGCCACCAGCAGGGACAGGGGAGTACTCGAGCAGTACTTC. Full variable domain (rest looked up from reference TRBV15 and TRBJ2-7): DAMVIQNPRYQVTQFGKPVTLSCSQTLNHNVMYWYQQKSSQAPKLLFHYYDKDFNNEADTPDNFQSRRPNTSFCFLDIRSPGLGDTAMYLCATSRDRGVLEQYFGPGTRLTVT.

The V call is TRBV27, the J call TRBJ2-7; no clear D gene. CDR3 length: 16 amino acids. The V end lost 0 bases, the J end lost 2 bases, and 14 bases lay between the germline ends. Germline CDR1 MNHEY, CDR2 SMNVEV (reference sequence). This chain's CDR3 is CASSLSATPDTYEQYF. For the CDR3, the DNA is TGTGCCAGCAGTTTATCAGCGACGCCTGATACCTACGAGCAGTACTTC.

J is TRBJ1-3 and V is TRBV2; TRBD1 might be the D (6 bases). The germline V and J ends were trimmed by 3 bases and 0 bases, with 12 bases remaining between them. CDR3 length equals 16 residues. Per the germline V gene, CDR1 is SNHLY and CDR2 is FYNNEI. CDR3 sequence (DNA): TGTGCCAGCAGTGACGGTCTGACAGGCTCTGGAAACACCATATATTTT. Its protein product is CASSDGLTGSGNTIYF. The variable domain in full, completed from reference TRBV2 and TRBJ1-3, reads EPEVTQTPSHQVTQMGQEVILRCVPISNHLYFYWYRQILGQKVEFLVSFYNNEISEKSEIFDDQFSVERPDGSNFTLKIRSTKLEDSAMYFCASSDGLTGSGNTIYFGEGSWLTVV.

The rearrangement uses TRBV6-5 and TRBJ2-7; no definite D call. The germline CDR1 and CDR2 sequences are MNHEY and SVGAGI. The CDR3 length is 13 residues. The germline V and J ends were trimmed by 5 bases and 2 bases, with 10 bases remaining between them. CDR3 nucleotides: TGTGCCAGCAGTGAATGGGGAACCTACGAGCAGTACTTC. It specifies CASSEWGTYEQYF.